This entry lists 21 T cell receptor beta chains sequenced from one sample in a study of T cell changes during pregnancy in multiple sclerosis. Some clones are missing from TCRdb's copy, which holds only in-frame ones; the method was immunoSEQ multiplex PCR. The sample yields over 60,000 clones, 91% seen once. The sample was peripheral blood, taken in the third trimester of pregnancy. These receptors were obtained from a female donor in good health, enrolled as a control in a pregnancy study.

The rearrangement uses TRBV28 and TRBJ2-7; D is ambiguous. CDR1 is MDHEN and CDR2 is SYDVKM in the germline V gene. V was shortened by 3 bases and J by 3 bases, with 9 bases between the two germline ends. The CDR3 sequence is 13 residues long. The CDR3 loop is CASSLSGLYEQYF. The CDR3 nucleotides are TGTGCCAGCAGTTTGTCCGGTCTCTACGAGCAGTACTTC.

This chain uses TRBV6-1 with TRBJ2-7; D remains unclear. The V gene's germline CDR1 is MNHNS and CDR2 SASEGT. Trimming left V 5 bases short and J 6 bases short, with 11 bases between. The length of the CDR3 is 12 residues. CDR3 sequence: CASSSGWIEQYF. DNA of the CDR3: TGTGCCAGCAGTTCAGGCTGGATCGAGCAGTACTTC.

The chain combines TRBV5-1 with TRBJ2-1; D call uncertain. This CDR3 comprises 15 residues. V lost 0 bases and J lost 7, with 14 bases in between. Germline loops: CDR1 SGHRS, CDR2 YFSETQ. The DNA for the CDR3 is TGCGCCAGCAGCTTGGATGGCGGTCTGAAGAATGAGCAGTTCTTC. It specifies CASSLDGGLKNEQFF. Complete variable domain (other parts from reference TRBV5-1 and TRBJ2-1): KAGVTQTPRYLIKTRGQQVTLSCSPISGHRSVSWYQQTPGQGLQFLFEYFSETQRNKGNFPGRFSGRQFSNSRSEMNVSTLELGDSALYLCASSLDGGLKNEQFFGPGTRLTVL.

The V gene is TRBV2, the J gene TRBJ2-7; a possible D gene is TRBD2 (5 bases). V was shortened by 10 bases and J by 0 bases, with 19 bases between the two germline ends. There are 15 residues in the CDR3. Germline V gene sequence: CDR1 SNHLY, CDR2 FYNNEI. As DNA, the CDR3 is TGTGCCATCACTAGTTTGTGGACTGTCTCCTACGAGCAGTACTTC. It encodes CAITSLWTVSYEQYF.

V usage is TRBV2 and J usage is TRBJ2-7; 13 bases agree with TRBD2. In germline, CDR1 is SNHLY, CDR2 FYNNEI. V trimming: 8 bases; J trimming: 4 bases; junction bases outside the gene matches: 2. CDR3 length: 13 amino acids. Written as DNA, the CDR3 is TGTGCCAGCGGGACTAGCGGGGTTTACGAGCAGTACTTC. Translating it yields CASGTSGVYEQYF. The whole variable domain, filled in from reference TRBV2 and TRBJ2-7, reads EPEVTQTPSHQVTQMGQEVILRCVPISNHLYFYWYRQILGQKVEFLVSFYNNEISEKSEIFDDQFSVERPDGSNFTLKIRSTKLEDSAMYFCASGTSGVYEQYFGPGTRLTVT.

The chain recombines TRBV4-2 with TRBJ2-3, with 10 bases fitting TRBD1. The CDR3 consists of 16 residues. Trimming at V came to 0 bases and at J to 4 bases, leaving 4 bases not matched to a gene. CDR1 and CDR2 (germline): LGHNA, YNFKEQ. Written as DNA, the CDR3 is TGTGCCAGCAGCCAAGAAGGAGGACAGGGGGCAGATACGCAGTATTTT. Protein product: CASSQEGGQGADTQYF.

A single count supports this clone. The chain carries TRBV13 and TRBJ2-2; TRBD2 agrees at 9 bases. Germline CDR1 PRHDT, CDR2 FYEKMQ (reference sequence). This CDR3 region has 16 residues. The J segment lost 12 bases and the V segment lost 3 bases, leaving 14 bases of the junction unmatched. This chain's CDR3 is CASSFGASGIGWQLFF. CDR3 DNA: TGTGCCAGCAGCTTCGGCGCTAGCGGGATAGGGTGGCAGCTGTTTTTT.

This chain joins TRBV7-9 and TRBJ1-4; 8 nucleotides agree with TRBD1. Germline V gives CDR1 SEHNR, CDR2 FQNEAQ (reference sequence). The CDR3 covers 15 residues. J was trimmed by 6 bases and V by 5 bases; bases with no gene match: 8. Here the CDR3 DNA reads TGTGCCAGCAGCACCGGACAGGGCCACTATGAAAAACTGTTTTTT. It codes for CASSTGQGHYEKLFF.

This chain connects TRBV7-8 to TRBJ1-2, with D perhaps TRBD1 (5 bases). Looked up from germline, CDR1 is SGHVS and CDR2 is FQNEAQ. Trimming pared 1 base from V and 4 bases from J, leaving 16 bases between. This CDR3 has 16 residues. Here the CDR3 reads CASSLESSRVIYGYTF. CDR3 nucleotides: TGTGCCAGCAGCTTAGAAAGTTCCAGGGTCATCTATGGCTACACCTTC.

This sequence joins TRBV4-3 and TRBJ2-1; 11 bases are a match to TRBD2. Germline V lookup: CDR1 LGHNA, CDR2 YSLEER. Trimming at V came to 0 bases and at J to 6 bases, leaving 10 bases not matched to a gene. There are 18 residues in the CDR3. The CDR3 sequence is CASSQDGDLAGGPNEQFF. The CDR3 DNA reads as TGCGCCAGCAGCCAAGATGGGGACTTAGCGGGAGGGCCCAATGAGCAGTTCTTC.

V gene TRBV19 combines with J gene TRBJ1-5; 9 bases map to TRBD1. Per the germline V gene, CDR1 is LNHDA and CDR2 is SQIVND (reference sequence). The ends lost 6 bases at V and 5 bases at J; junction bases unmatched: 5. The CDR3 spans 14 residues. The CDR3 spells CASSLRTGDQPQHF. CDR3 nucleotide sequence: TGTGCCAGTAGCTTGCGGACAGGGGATCAGCCCCAGCATTTT.

This clone was recorded only once. The V gene is TRBV7-7, the J gene TRBJ2-5; D possibly corresponds to TRBD2 (7 bases). V was shortened by 5 bases and J by 1 base, with 14 bases between the two germline ends. Germline CDR1 and CDR2: SSHAT and FNYEAQ (reference sequence). This CDR3 has 15 amino acids. The CDR3 loop reads CASSPGGGGQETQYF. The CDR3 bases are TGTGCCAGCAGCCCTGGAGGGGGGGGCCAAGAGACCCAGTACTTC. The whole variable domain, remainder taken from reference TRBV7-7 and TRBJ2-5, is GAGVSQSPRYKVTKRGQDVTLRCDPISSHATLYWYQQALGQGPEFLTYFNYEAQPDKSGLPSDRFSAERPEGSISTLTIQRTEQRDSAMYRCASSPGGGGQETQYFGPGTRLLVL.

This rearrangement joins TRBV5-4 to TRBJ2-1; tentative D call: TRBD1 (8 bases). CDR1 and CDR2 (germline): SGHNT, YYREEE (reference sequence). Deletions cut 5 bases from V and 4 bases from J, with 13 bases between. The CDR3 totals 14 residues. The CDR3 DNA reads as TGTGCCAGCAGTTACAGGGGGGGATACAATGAGCAGTTCTTC. As protein: CASSYRGGYNEQFF.

Comments on this clone: The junction does not match germline at one end; this may be a read error. The rearrangement links TRBV7-7 to TRBJ2-7; perhaps TRBD2 as D (5 bases). The length of the CDR3 is 16 residues. Germline CDR1 is SSHAT and CDR2 is FNYEAQ (reference sequence). CDR3: CASSLGTGLLTYEQYF. The CDR3 nucleotides are TGTGCTAGCAGCTTAGGAACGGGGTTGTTGACCTACGAGCAGTACTTC.

The gene calls are TRBV6-5 and TRBJ1-1, with TRBD1 as a possible D gene (5 bases). The CDR3 is made up of 16 amino acids. Germline assignment: CDR1 MNHEY and CDR2 SVGAGI. The V gene lost 0 bases and the J gene lost 0 bases, with 11 bases spanning the gap. CDR3 bases: TGTGCCAGCAGTTACTCCCGCGGGGGTCTGAACACTGAAGCTTTCTTT. Translated: CASSYSRGGLNTEAFF.

The J gene is TRBJ2-1, the V gene TRBV5-1; 11 nucleotides align to TRBD2. This CDR3 is 17 amino acids long. With V trimmed by 1 base and J by 4 bases, 7 bases remained unmatched. Germline V gives CDR1 SGHRS, CDR2 YFSETQ. The CDR3: CASSLPQLAGAYNEQFF. CDR3 coding DNA: TGCGCCAGCAGCTTGCCCCAACTAGCGGGGGCTTACAATGAGCAGTTCTTC.

The rearrangement joins TRBV4-1 to TRBJ2-7; 9 nucleotides agree with TRBD1. The germline V gene has CDR1 MGHRA and CDR2 YSYEKL. V shed 1 base, J shed 0 bases, and the junction held 1 base outside the gene matches. This CDR3 contains 15 residues. The CDR3 sequence is CASSQVQGASYEQYF. In DNA, the CDR3 is TGCGCCAGCAGCCAAGTACAGGGGGCCTCCTACGAGCAGTACTTC.

The rearrangement uses TRBV4-2 and TRBJ2-7; 10 bases line up with TRBD2. V gave up 5 bases and J gave up 3 bases; unmatched junction bases: 4. The CDR3 loop spans 14 amino acids. Per germline, CDR1 LGHNA and CDR2 YNFKEQ. CDR3 residues: CASSGRTSGYEQYF. In nucleotides, the CDR3 is TGTGCCAGCAGCGGACGGACTAGCGGCTACGAGCAGTACTTC.

This clone has more than one count but fewer than ten. The V and J genes are TRBV11-2 and TRBJ1-1, with TRBD1 as a possible D gene (5 bases). From germline, CDR1 is SGHAT and CDR2 FQNNGV. Between the trimmed V and J ends, which lost 1 base and 1 base, there was a span of 7 bases. The CDR3 length is 14 residues. The CDR3 DNA sequence: TGTGCCAGCAGCTTAGTGACAGAGAACACTGAAGCTTTCTTT. It is translated as CASSLVTENTEAFF.

V and J are TRBV27 and TRBJ2-7; TRBD1 matches at 11 bases. Germline loops: CDR1 MNHEY, CDR2 SMNVEV (reference sequence). V lost 3 bases to trimming and J lost 5 bases; unmatched junction nucleotides: 6. The CDR3 sequence is 15 residues long. CDR3 DNA sequence: TGTGCCAGCAGTTTTTTCGGACAGGGGGCGGACGAGCAGTACTTC. It yields the protein CASSFFGQGADEQYF.

The chain is built from TRBV2 and TRBJ1-3, with D unresolved. Germline V CDR1 and CDR2: SNHLY, FYNNEI. V was clipped by 8 bases and J by 0 bases, with 14 bases between them. The CDR3 totals 15 residues. The CDR3 nucleotides are TGTGCCAGCGAAGAAGATTCAGACTCTGGAAACACCATATATTTT. Encoded protein: CASEEDSDSGNTIYF.